These 20 T cell receptor beta chains originate from one sample sequenced in a study of cytomegalovirus exposure and HLA in healthy donors. PCR employed 60 Vbeta and 13 Jbeta primers. Clones were read by immunoSEQ multiplex PCR, and TCRdb kept only the in-frame ones, dropping some. The repertoire holds some 170,000 clones, with almost 80% as singletons. The sample taken for sequencing was PBMCs. The receptor source for this set is a middle-aged man in good health and CMV-seropositive.

The chain joins TRBV18 to TRBJ1-1; D is perhaps TRBD1 (6 bases). Germline-derived CDR1 and CDR2 are KGHSH and LQKENI. The CDR3 extends over 15 amino acids. V gave up 6 bases and J gave up 4 bases, with 18 bases separating them. The CDR3 sequence is CASSRREGGGTEAFF. The CDR3 DNA sequence: TGTGCCAGCTCCCGACGGGAGGGGGGAGGCACTGAAGCTTTCTTT.

In this sample, this clone turned up a few times. The chain joins TRBV5-8 to TRBJ2-7, with D hard to call. Germline assignment: CDR1 SGHTS and CDR2 YDEGEE. Trimming stripped 3 bases from V and 1 base from J, with 14 bases between. CDR3 length: 15 amino acids. CDR3 nucleotides: TGTGCCAGCAGCTCGGAGATTCCGAGTTCCTACGAGCAGTACTTC. It is translated as CASSSEIPSSYEQYF. Drawing the rest from reference TRBV5-8 and TRBJ2-7, the complete variable domain is EAGVTQSPTHLIKTRGQQATLRCSPISGHTSVYWYQQALGLGLQFLLWYDEGEERNRGNFPPRFSGRQFPNYSSELNVNALELEDSALYLCASSSEIPSSYEQYFGPGTRLTVT.

This clone has just one count. The J gene is TRBJ2-3, the V gene TRBV5-5; unclear D gene. The V end was cut by 0 bases, the J end by 3 bases, with 5 bases between. The CDR3 is 13 amino acids. Germline CDR1 reads SGHKS; CDR2 reads YYEKEE (reference sequence). The DNA for the CDR3 is TGTGCCAGCAGCTTGGTTCCGACAGATACGCAGTATTTT. Its translation is CASSLVPTDTQYF.

The V gene is TRBV10-3, the J gene TRBJ2-1; 10 bases match TRBD2. The CDR3 is 16 amino acids. V was pared by 9 bases and J by 2 bases, with 10 bases of the junction left unmatched. Germline loops: CDR1 ENHRY, CDR2 SYGVKD. The CDR3 is CAIGGSGRLTYNEQFF. The DNA for the CDR3 is TGTGCCATAGGGGGTAGCGGGAGGTTAACCTACAATGAGCAGTTCTTC.

The chain employs TRBV19 and TRBJ1-2; 11 bases agree with TRBD1. The CDR3 totals 14 residues. From germline, CDR1 is LNHDA and CDR2 SQIVND (reference sequence). J gave up 4 bases and V 5 bases, and 3 bases lay outside the gene matches. The CDR3 region is CASSGQGAIYGYTF. The CDR3 bases are TGTGCCAGTAGTGGACAGGGGGCTATCTATGGCTACACCTTC.

The rearrangement uses TRBV6-5 and TRBJ2-1; TRBD2 matches 8 bases. Germline V gene sequence: CDR1 MNHEY, CDR2 SVGAGI. V shed 8 bases and J 3 bases; nucleotides not matched to a gene: 3. This CDR3 has 13 residues. CDR3 nucleotides: TGTGCCAGCTGTCGGGAGGGCTACAATGAGCAGTTCTTC. It yields the protein CASCREGYNEQFF.

The V gene is TRBV9, the J gene TRBJ2-7; D is perhaps TRBD1 (5 bases). The V end lost 0 bases, the J end lost 5 bases, and 15 bases lay between the germline ends. The CDR3 covers 15 residues. CDR1 and CDR2 (germline): SGDLS, YYNGEE. DNA for the CDR3: TGTGCCAGCAGCGTAGGGGCGGCCCTCAGGGACGAGCAGTACTTC. This encodes CASSVGAALRDEQYF.

This clone was seen more than once but under ten times. The J gene is TRBJ2-7, the V gene TRBV9; TRBD2 is a possible D gene (6 bases). The CDR3 extends over 16 amino acids. The V gene's germline CDR1 is SGDLS and CDR2 YYNGEE. Trimming left V 4 bases short and J 7 bases short, with 24 bases between. As DNA, the CDR3 is TGTGCCAGCAGCCCGGGGGACTTTGGGAGGTCGGGGGAGCAGTACTTC. Its translation: CASSPGDFGRSGEQYF.

CDR3 coding DNA: TGCAGCGTTAAAAGGAGCCCCGGGGAGCTGTTTTTT. Amino acid sequence: CSVKRSPGELFF. The chain links TRBV29-1 to TRBJ2-2; D is undetermined. V was pared by 5 bases and J by 6 bases, with 10 bases between. Per the germline V gene, CDR1 is SQVTM and CDR2 is ANQGSEA. The CDR3 is 12 residues long.

The chain links TRBV5-1 to TRBJ2-5; 10 bases are a match to TRBD2. The germline V gene has CDR1 SGHRS and CDR2 YFSETQ. The CDR3 consists of 15 residues. V trimming: 1 base; J trimming: 1 base; junction bases outside the gene matches: 1. CDR3: CASSLTSGIQETQYF. CDR3 coding DNA: TGCGCCAGCAGCTTGACTAGCGGGATCCAAGAGACCCAGTACTTC.

The rearrangement joins TRBV9 to TRBJ1-2; the match to TRBD1 covers 9 bases. CDR1 SGDLS and CDR2 YYNGEE come from the germline V gene. This CDR3 region has 15 residues. V lost 0 bases, J lost 8 bases, and 8 bases stayed unmatched. The CDR3 reads CASSVDGGTGLGYTF. The CDR3 region has the DNA TGTGCCAGCAGCGTAGATGGGGGGACAGGGCTCGGCTACACCTTC.

The chain employs TRBV20-1 and TRBJ1-1, with D unclear. With 4 bases removed from V and 7 bases from J, the gap between germline ends came to 10 bases. The CDR3 has 11 residues. The germline CDR1 and CDR2 sequences are DFQATT and SNEGSKA (reference sequence). The CDR3 is CSAIREVEAFF. The CDR3 coding sequence is TGCAGTGCTATCCGGGAAGTTGAAGCTTTCTTT.

The rearrangement joins TRBV10-3 to TRBJ2-6; 7 bases map to TRBD2. The CDR3 totals 18 residues. From germline, CDR1 is ENHRY and CDR2 SYGVKD. V trimming: 2 bases; J trimming: 0 bases; junction bases outside the gene matches: 7. The CDR3 loop is CAISEGGLELSGANVLTF. In DNA, the CDR3 is TGTGCCATCAGTGAGGGCGGACTAGAGCTCTCTGGGGCCAACGTCCTGACTTTC.

The chain carries TRBV28 and TRBJ2-5, with 8 bases identical to TRBD1. After removal of 6 bases from V and 3 bases from J, the junction contained 9 bases not matched to a gene. Germline CDR1 is MDHEN and CDR2 is SYDVKM. This CDR3 contains 15 residues. The CDR3 DNA reads as TGTGCCAGCAGCCTACCCGGACAGGGCAAAGAGACCCAGTACTTC. Protein: CASSLPGQGKETQYF.

The rearrangement links TRBV7-3 to TRBJ2-1, with 7 bases lining up with TRBD2. Germline CDR1 and CDR2: SGHTA and FQGTGA. V was clipped by 2 bases and J by 8 bases; unmatched bases: 9. This CDR3 is 15 amino acids long. The CDR3 DNA sequence: TGTGCCAGCAGCTTACTTGGCGGGAGTCACGATGAGCAGTTCTTC. Protein product: CASSLLGGSHDEQFF.

This chain links TRBV5-1 with TRBJ2-5, with 8 bases matching TRBD2. Germline CDR1 SGHRS, CDR2 YFSETQ. Trimming took 1 base from V and 0 from J; bases not matched to a gene: 2. The CDR3 extends over 15 amino acids. Here the CDR3 DNA reads TGCGCCAGCAGCTTGATTAGCGGGAACCAAGAGACCCAGTACTTC. Translation gives CASSLISGNQETQYF.

This chain connects TRBV27 to TRBJ2-7, with D perhaps matching TRBD1 (6 bases). The CDR3 consists of 14 residues. Germline CDR1 MNHEY, CDR2 SMNVEV (reference sequence). Trimming cost V 8 bases and J 9 bases, with 23 bases left between them. CDR3 sequence (DNA): TGTGCCAGCGCTCGCTCCCTGGACAGCGTGAGGCAGTACTTC. It yields the protein CASARSLDSVRQYF.

The chain carries TRBV6-5 and TRBJ1-6; unclear D gene. Germline lookup yields CDR1 MNHEY and CDR2 SVGAGI. CDR3 length: 15 amino acids. Trimming took 0 bases from V and 9 from J, leaving 12 bases between them. CDR3 sequence reads: CASSYSHRQGSPLHF. The CDR3 DNA reads as TGTGCCAGCAGTTACTCGCACAGACAAGGTTCACCCCTCCACTTT.

The chain has TRBV28 and TRBJ2-1; D ambiguous. Trimming shortened V by 7 bases and J by 6 bases, and 19 bases separated the two germline ends. The CDR3 loop spans 15 amino acids. Looked up from germline, CDR1 is MDHEN and CDR2 is SYDVKM. The CDR3 reads CASTSGLLPPNEQFF. In DNA, the CDR3 is TGTGCCAGCACCTCCGGCCTACTACCCCCCAATGAGCAGTTCTTC.

There are a few counts of this clone. The chain uses TRBV4-1 and TRBJ2-7; the match to TRBD2 covers 16 bases. V was pared by 5 bases and J by 0 bases, with 13 bases of the junction left unmatched. Per the germline V gene, CDR1 is MGHRA and CDR2 is YSYEKL. The CDR3 loop spans 20 amino acids. The CDR3 loop reads CASSLPRGTSGRVSSYEQYF. CDR3 DNA: TGCGCCAGCAGCTTACCCCGGGGGACTAGCGGGAGGGTCAGCTCCTACGAGCAGTACTTC.